This T cell receptor beta chain was sequenced in a study of breast tumors, draining lymph nodes, adjacent tissues. Regarding the study as a whole: The lymph node origin of tumor T cells was framed as consistent with a hypothesis, not demonstrated. Tumor repertoires ranked between lymph nodes and nontumor tissue in diversity, with V and J gene preferences. The data were judged consistent with most tumor T cells coming from lymph node and expanding in tumor. Tumor and nontumor repertoires were significantly more similar in luminal-like than in basal-like breast cancer.

Axillary draining lymph nodes of breast cancer patients supplied the node samples. TCRdb re-derived calls from the multiplex PCR reads in MiXCR, one entry per CDR3 protein. The sample comprises tens of thousands of distinct CDR3 sequences, roughly 20% of which are singletons, and about 2.4% rests with the top ten. With respect to this clonotype: Its matching antigen is unknown.

This clonotype was obtained from a female donor with breast cancer. Some clones in this sample may be carry-over from other donors' samples. Material: axillary lymph node tissue.

In DNA form, the CDR3 reads TGTGCCTCAGGGGATGGCTACACCTTC. Its protein is CASGDGYTF. This rearrangement joins TRBV30 to TRBJ1-2, with D possibly TRBD1 on 6 matching bases. The V end lost 7 bases, the J end lost 6 bases, and 6 bases lay between the germline ends. This CDR3 comprises 9 residues. Germline assignment: CDR1 GTSNPN and CDR2 SVGIG (reference sequence).